The 14 T cell receptor beta chains given below trace back to one sample, sequenced in a study of cytomegalovirus exposure and HLA in healthy donors. Both 60 Vbeta primers and 13 Jbeta primers went into the PCR. Clones were sequenced by immunoSEQ multiplex PCR, and TCRdb holds only the in-frame ones, with some missing. The repertoire holds around 150,000 clones, with 82% as singletons. The source material was PBMCs. These receptors were taken from a male donor in good health and CMV-seronegative.

The rearrangement links TRBV7-9 to TRBJ2-1, with TRBD2 as a possible D gene (7 bases). V lost 1 base to trimming and J lost 5 bases, with 21 bases between them. There are 18 residues in the CDR3. Germline assignment: CDR1 SEHNR and CDR2 FQNEAQ (reference sequence). CDR3: CASSLVNLGGAGDNEQFF. In DNA, the CDR3 is TGTGCCAGCAGCTTAGTCAACTTAGGGGGTGCGGGGGACAATGAGCAGTTCTTC.

The J gene is TRBJ1-2, the V gene TRBV30; the D is unclear. The CDR3 is 21 residues long. V lost 2 bases to trimming and J lost 3 bases, with 34 bases between them. Germline assignment: CDR1 GTSNPN and CDR2 SVGIG (reference sequence). CDR3: CAWSLIGGSPSRNSKDYGYTF. CDR3 bases: TGTGCCTGGAGTTTAATTGGTGGCTCCCCCAGCAGGAACAGTAAGGACTATGGCTACACCTTC.

This CDR3 reads CASTFISGSDTGELFF. CDR3 DNA: TGTGCCAGCACCTTCATTAGCGGGAGTGACACCGGGGAGCTGTTTTTT. This chain joins TRBV7-9 and TRBJ2-2; TRBD2 aligns across 9 bases. V gave up 7 bases and J gave up 3 bases; unmatched junction bases: 9. The CDR3 covers 16 residues. The germline V gene has CDR1 SEHNR and CDR2 FQNEAQ (reference sequence). The variable domain in full, with the rest retrieved from reference TRBV7-9 and TRBJ2-2, is DTGVSQNPRHKITKRGQNVTFRCDPISEHNRLYWYRQTLGQGPEFLTYFQNEAQLEKSRLLSDRFSAERPKGSFSTLEIQRTEQGDSAMYLCASTFISGSDTGELFFGEGSRLTVL.

This chain uses TRBV7-9 with TRBJ2-1, with TRBD2 as a possible D gene (6 bases). Germline V gene sequence: CDR1 SEHNR, CDR2 FQNEAQ (reference sequence). The CDR3 sequence is 18 residues long. Trimming stripped 5 bases from V and 4 bases from J, with 24 bases between. CDR3 nucleotide sequence: TGTGCCAGCAGCATAGGCGCGCGGTCGGCGCGGGGATACAATGAGCAGTTCTTC. Translating gives CASSIGARSARGYNEQFF.

V is TRBV7-2 and J is TRBJ2-1; 7 nucleotides match TRBD2. This CDR3 comprises 18 residues. Germline V gives CDR1 SGHTA, CDR2 FQGNSA. The junction had 13 bases not matched to a gene; V was cut back by 0 bases and J by 5 bases. In nucleotides, the CDR3 is TGTGCCAGCAGCTTAGCGGTTCTTGCGGGAGTCCCTAACAATGAGCAGTTCTTC. Protein: CASSLAVLAGVPNNEQFF.

The sample holds a few counts of this clone. The chain recombines TRBV14 with TRBJ1-1; D is possibly TRBD1 (6 bases). CDR3 length equals 18 residues. The ends were cut back, 2 bases at V and 1 base at J, with 20 bases in the middle. Germline lookup yields CDR1 SGHDN and CDR2 FVKESK. The CDR3 bases are TGTGCCAGCAGCCAACTACAAGGTAACAGGGTTGAGAACACTGAAGCTTTCTTT. The encoded protein is CASSQLQGNRVENTEAFF.

This rearrangement joins TRBV11-2 to TRBJ2-7; TRBD2 agrees at 10 bases. The CDR3 length is 16 residues. After removal of 5 bases from V and 0 bases from J, the junction contained 7 bases not matched to a gene. Germline lookup yields CDR1 SGHAT and CDR2 FQNNGV. As DNA, the CDR3 is TGTGCCAGCAGCCGTGCCTCTAGCGGGAGCTCCTACGAGCAGTACTTC. Residues: CASSRASSGSSYEQYF.

The gene calls are TRBV18 and TRBJ1-1; D is perhaps TRBD1 (5 bases). CDR1 is KGHSH and CDR2 is LQKENI in the germline V gene. The CDR3 consists of 14 residues. V was trimmed by 3 bases and J by 4 bases, leaving 12 bases between them. CDR3 residues: CASSPRTRGTEAFF. CDR3 sequence (DNA): TGTGCCAGCTCACCGAGGACAAGGGGCACTGAAGCTTTCTTT.

This clone occurred a few times. The chain uses TRBV2 and TRBJ1-1; D ambiguous. CDR3 length: 13 amino acids. The V gene's germline CDR1 is SNHLY and CDR2 FYNNEI. Trimming took 6 bases from V and 1 from J, leaving 9 bases between them. CDR3 sequence (DNA): TGTGCCAGCAGCCTGGCAGAGAACACTGAAGCTTTCTTT. This gives the protein CASSLAENTEAFF. The variable domain in full, with the rest retrieved from reference TRBV2 and TRBJ1-1, is EPEVTQTPSHQVTQMGQEVILRCVPISNHLYFYWYRQILGQKVEFLVSFYNNEISEKSEIFDDQFSVERPDGSNFTLKIRSTKLEDSAMYFCASSLAENTEAFFGQGTRLTVV.

The chain uses TRBV9 and TRBJ2-3, with TRBD2 matching over 7 bases. This CDR3 has 17 residues. Germline V lookup: CDR1 SGDLS, CDR2 YYNGEE. V lost 3 bases and J lost 5; bases outside the gene matches: 15. CDR3 sequence (DNA): TGTGCCAGCAGCGCTCACTCCGGGACTACCCAAGAAGATACGCAGTATTTT. It specifies CASSAHSGTTQEDTQYF.

This sequence joins TRBV2 and TRBJ2-1, with a possible D match to TRBD2 (6 bases). The V end lost 6 bases, the J end lost 9 bases, and 12 bases lay between the germline ends. This CDR3 spans 12 amino acids. Germline V gene data show CDR1 as SNHLY and CDR2 as FYNNEI. The chain's CDR3 is CASRGGGGEQFF. CDR3 nucleotides: TGTGCCAGCAGGGGGGGTGGGGGTGAGCAGTTCTTC.

This chain links TRBV18 with TRBJ2-1; D possibly corresponds to TRBD2 (6 bases). V dropped 5 bases and J dropped 9 bases, with 23 bases sitting between them. The CDR3 totals 16 residues. CDR1 KGHSH and CDR2 LQKENI come from the germline V gene. CDR3 region: CASSALEGLDVGEQFF. CDR3 DNA: TGTGCCAGCTCAGCATTGGAGGGGCTCGACGTAGGTGAGCAGTTCTTC.

The chain is built from TRBV9 and TRBJ2-7; D perhaps matches TRBD1 (5 bases). V was shortened by 9 bases and J by 0 bases, with 16 bases between the two germline ends. Germline values: CDR1 SGDLS, CDR2 YYNGEE. This CDR3 contains 14 residues. CDR3 in amino acids: CATQTVFFSYEQYF. The CDR3 DNA is TGTGCCACCCAGACAGTTTTCTTCTCCTACGAGCAGTACTTC.

V usage is TRBV29-1 and J usage is TRBJ2-7, with 8 bases identical to TRBD1. The V segment lost 7 bases and the J segment 5 bases; nucleotides outside the gene matches: 4. Per the germline V gene, CDR1 is SQVTM and CDR2 is ANQGSEA. The CDR3 contains 11 residues. In DNA form, the CDR3 reads TGCAGCGCGGGACAGGTTAACGAGCAGTACTTC. It translates to CSAGQVNEQYF.